Following are 22 T cell receptor beta chains from one sample sequenced in a study of T cell repertoires in cytomegalovirus infection. TCRdb analysed the reads with MiXCR anew, one entry per CDR3 protein. In the table there are about 400,000 distinct CDR3 sequences, around a sixth of which are singletons. The source material was PBMCs. These receptors were collected from a human donor in good health (CMV status not recorded). Some clones in this sample may be carry-over from other donors' samples.

This clonotype has just a few counts. The chain is built from TRBV10-3 and TRBJ2-7, with a tentative D call TRBD2 (6 bases). The CDR3 spans 15 residues. Germline assignment: CDR1 ENHRY and CDR2 SYGVKD. V lost 0 bases, J lost 0 bases, and 9 bases lay in between. CDR3 sequence reads: CAISESRESSYEQYF. As DNA, the CDR3 is TGTGCCATCAGTGAGTCACGGGAGAGCTCCTACGAGCAGTACTTC.

This clonotype was picked up many times. V is TRBV6-1 and J is TRBJ1-4; no clear D gene. The CDR3 contains 14 residues. Per germline, CDR1 MNHNS and CDR2 SASEGT. Trimming removed 3 bases from V and 8 bases from J, with 13 bases in between. The CDR3 is CASSETSYKEKLFF. The CDR3 region has the DNA TGTGCCAGCAGTGAGACAAGCTACAAGGAAAAACTGTTTTTT.

CDR3 coding DNA: TGTGCCAGCGGACAGGGGAATAACTATGGCTACACCTTC. Amino acids: CASGQGNNYGYTF. This chain links TRBV2 with TRBJ1-2; 9 bases agree with TRBD1. The germline CDR1 and CDR2 sequences are SNHLY and FYNNEI. The CDR3 covers 13 residues. With V trimmed by 8 bases and J by 1 base, 2 bases remained unmatched.

There are a few counts of this clonotype. The chain links TRBV30 to TRBJ2-1; TRBD2 might be the D (5 bases). The CDR3 loop spans 13 amino acids. The germline CDR1 and CDR2 sequences are GTSNPN and SVGIG (reference sequence). V was pared by 6 bases and J by 1 base, with 10 bases between. The CDR3 spells CACAGDSYNEQFF. The CDR3 DNA reads as TGTGCCTGCGCGGGTGATTCCTACAATGAGCAGTTCTTC.

The gene calls are TRBV27 and TRBJ2-5; TRBD1 matches 10 bases. The V gene end was trimmed by 5 bases and the J gene end by 0 bases; junction bases not matched to a gene: 3. CDR3 size: 15 residues. CDR1 MNHEY and CDR2 SMNVEV come from the germline V gene (reference sequence). This chain's CDR3 is CASSGQGVYQETQYF. DNA for the CDR3: TGTGCCAGCAGTGGACAGGGGGTTTACCAAGAGACCCAGTACTTC.

V gene TRBV10-3 combines with J gene TRBJ2-5; TRBD1 matches 10 bases. J was trimmed by 4 bases and V by 7 bases; bases with no gene match: 6. This CDR3 is 14 amino acids long. The V gene's germline CDR1 is ENHRY and CDR2 SYGVKD. In DNA, the CDR3 is TGTGCCATCACAGGGGACAGGGGTGGAGAGACCCAGTACTTC. As protein: CAITGDRGGETQYF.

This clonotype was detected a few times. V and J are TRBV29-1 and TRBJ1-2; TRBD1 might be the D (5 bases). CDR1 is SQVTM, CDR2 ANQGSEA, per germline. The ends were cut back, 3 bases at V and 6 bases at J, with 11 bases in the middle. The CDR3 length is 12 residues. The CDR3 region has the DNA TGCAGCGTTGAGGGGGAGTATGATGGCTACACCTTC. Protein: CSVEGEYDGYTF.

This clonotype has a count of ten or more. This chain links TRBV12-3 or TRBV12-4 with TRBJ1-2, with 7 bases fitting TRBD1. V lost 5 bases to trimming and J lost 4 bases; unmatched junction nucleotides: 4. The CDR3 sequence is 13 residues long. In DNA, the CDR3 is TGTGCCAGCAGTCCAAGGGACAGCTATGGCTACACCTTC. This encodes CASSPRDSYGYTF.

This clonotype turned up a few times. The V call is TRBV7-2, the J call TRBJ1-3, with D possibly matching TRBD1 (6 bases). The length of the CDR3 is 13 residues. V gave up 4 bases and J gave up 6 bases, with 10 bases separating them. CDR1 SGHTA and CDR2 FQGNSA come from the germline V gene. The CDR3 DNA sequence: TGTGCCAGCAGCTCATCGGGACAAAACACCATATATTTT. Translating gives CASSSSGQNTIYF.

This clonotype was picked up many times. The genes are TRBV7-8 and TRBJ2-7, with a weak D call TRBD1 (7 bases). V gave up 4 bases and J gave up 8 bases, with 18 bases separating them. The CDR3 is made up of 14 amino acids. Germline CDR1 reads SGHVS; CDR2 reads FQNEAQ. The CDR3: CASSSGRDSLKQYF. The CDR3, as DNA: TGTGCCAGCAGCTCTGGGCGGGACAGTCTCAAGCAGTACTTC.

This chain's CDR3 is CASSSGQTNEKLFF. Written as DNA, the CDR3 is TGTGCCAGCAGTTCTGGACAGACTAATGAAAAACTGTTTTTT. The rearrangement joins TRBV27 to TRBJ1-4; possible D gene TRBD1, 6 bases. CDR1 MNHEY and CDR2 SMNVEV come from the germline V gene (reference sequence). Trimming stripped 4 bases from V and 2 bases from J, with 8 bases between. The CDR3 runs 14 residues.

In its sample, this clonotype was seen many times. The chain combines TRBV7-9 with TRBJ1-5, with D perhaps matching TRBD1 (5 bases). This CDR3 spans 14 amino acids. Trimming pared 1 base from V and 3 bases from J, leaving 7 bases between. Germline-derived CDR1 and CDR2 are SEHNR and FQNEAQ (reference sequence). Written as DNA, the CDR3 is TGTGCCAGCAGCTTAGGGGGCCACAATCAGCCCCAGCATTTT. Translation gives CASSLGGHNQPQHF.

This clonotype was counted only a few times. The rearrangement links TRBV7-2 to TRBJ2-7, with TRBD2 matching over 7 bases. V lost 4 bases to trimming and J lost 4 bases; unmatched junction nucleotides: 1. The CDR3 is 12 residues long. Germline V lookup: CDR1 SGHTA, CDR2 FQGNSA. The CDR3 DNA is TGTGCCAGCAGCTGGGGGGGGTACGAGCAGTACTTC. Amino acids: CASSWGGYEQYF.

The chain couples TRBV20-1 to TRBJ2-3; TRBD2 aligns across 9 bases. Germline lookup yields CDR1 DFQATT and CDR2 SNEGSKA (reference sequence). After removal of 5 bases from V and 6 bases from J, the junction contained 12 bases not matched to a gene. This CDR3 comprises 15 residues. The CDR3 protein is CSAPNPSGVVDTQYF. The CDR3, as DNA: TGCAGTGCTCCCAATCCTAGCGGGGTAGTGGATACGCAGTATTTT.

This clonotype came up many times. The germline gene is not matched at one end of the junction; a read error may be the cause. The V call is TRBV7-2, the J call TRBJ2-5; TRBD2 matches at 8 bases. Per germline, CDR1 SGHTA and CDR2 FQGNSA. The CDR3 has 14 amino acids. In nucleotides, the CDR3 is TGTGCCAGCAGCATAGCGGGAATGGGGGAGACCCAGTACTTC. Amino acids: CASSIAGMGETQYF.

The gene calls are TRBV5-5 and TRBJ1-5; no definite D call. This CDR3 region has 15 residues. CDR1 is SGHKS and CDR2 is YYEKEE in the germline V gene (reference sequence). Trimming removed 4 bases from V and 4 bases from J, with 15 bases in between. The CDR3: CASSQRGSPNQPQHF. In nucleotides, the CDR3 is TGTGCCAGCAGCCAGCGCGGAAGCCCAAATCAGCCCCAGCATTTT.

On this clonotype itself: This sequence may be a read error, since a much larger clone differs from it by one base. The V call is TRBV7-6, the J call TRBJ2-5; 8 bases fit TRBD2. The CDR3 consists of 17 residues. V was pared by 2 bases and J by 2 bases, with 10 bases of the junction left unmatched. CDR1 is SGHVS and CDR2 is FNYEAQ in the germline V gene. The CDR3 region is CASSLIRPAGVQETQYF. In DNA form, the CDR3 reads TGTGCCAGCAGCTTAATTAGACCAGCGGGGGTACAAGAGACCCAGTACTTC.

This clonotype was found once. CDR3 coding DNA: TGTGCCAGCAGCGAAGGGTTGTCGAACACTGAAGCTTTCTTT. Translating it yields CASSEGLSNTEAFF. The chain combines TRBV9 with TRBJ1-1; D ambiguous. V gave up 3 bases and J gave up 1 base, with 10 bases separating them. The CDR3 has 14 residues. Germline CDR1 and CDR2: SGDLS and YYNGEE.

The CDR3, as DNA: TGTGCCAGCAGTTCCTATCGTAACAGGGCGAACACTGAAGCTTTCTTT. It specifies CASSSYRNRANTEAFF. The rearrangement links TRBV28 to TRBJ1-1; maybe TRBD1 (6 bases). Germline assignment: CDR1 MDHEN and CDR2 SYDVKM. V was trimmed by 4 bases and J by 1 base, leaving 16 bases between them. The length of the CDR3 is 16 residues. Based on the CDR3 plus reference TRBV28 and TRBJ1-1, the full variable domain is DVKVTQSSRYLVKRTGEKVFLECVQDMDHENMFWYRQDPGLGLRLIYFSYDVKMKEKGDIPEGYSVSREKKERFSLILESASTNQTSMYLCASSSYRNRANTEAFFGQGTRLTVV.

The count of this clonotype is one. A much larger clone lies a single base off, so this may be a read error. The J gene is TRBJ2-7, the V gene TRBV28; D may be TRBD1 or TRBD2 (6 bases each). In germline, CDR1 is MDHEN, CDR2 SYDVKM. The CDR3 is made up of 15 amino acids. The ends were cut back, 6 bases at V and 2 bases at J, with 17 bases in the middle. The CDR3 here is CASRPIGGWAYEQYF. CDR3 in DNA: TGTGCCAGCAGGCCGATCGGGGGCTGGGCCTACGAGCAGTACTTC.

At least ten counts were recorded for this clonotype. The chain recombines TRBV6-1 with TRBJ1-1; perhaps TRBD1 as D (6 bases). Trimming removed 6 bases from V and 7 bases from J, with 15 bases in between. The CDR3 is 13 amino acids. CDR1 and CDR2 (germline): MNHNS, SASEGT. The CDR3 nucleotides are TGTGCCAGCAGCCACGGGACCAGGGGTGAAGCTTTCTTT. The encoded protein is CASSHGTRGEAFF.

Only a few counts were recorded for this clonotype. This sequence joins TRBV19 and TRBJ2-3; 13 bases align to TRBD2. J lost 2 bases, V lost 5 bases, and 10 bases had no gene match. CDR1 is LNHDA and CDR2 is SQIVND in the germline V gene (reference sequence). This CDR3 comprises 18 residues. The DNA for the CDR3 is TGTGCCAGTAGTCTCCTACTGACTAGCGGGGGGCCCACAGATACGCAGTATTTT. Translated, it gives CASSLLLTSGGPTDTQYF.